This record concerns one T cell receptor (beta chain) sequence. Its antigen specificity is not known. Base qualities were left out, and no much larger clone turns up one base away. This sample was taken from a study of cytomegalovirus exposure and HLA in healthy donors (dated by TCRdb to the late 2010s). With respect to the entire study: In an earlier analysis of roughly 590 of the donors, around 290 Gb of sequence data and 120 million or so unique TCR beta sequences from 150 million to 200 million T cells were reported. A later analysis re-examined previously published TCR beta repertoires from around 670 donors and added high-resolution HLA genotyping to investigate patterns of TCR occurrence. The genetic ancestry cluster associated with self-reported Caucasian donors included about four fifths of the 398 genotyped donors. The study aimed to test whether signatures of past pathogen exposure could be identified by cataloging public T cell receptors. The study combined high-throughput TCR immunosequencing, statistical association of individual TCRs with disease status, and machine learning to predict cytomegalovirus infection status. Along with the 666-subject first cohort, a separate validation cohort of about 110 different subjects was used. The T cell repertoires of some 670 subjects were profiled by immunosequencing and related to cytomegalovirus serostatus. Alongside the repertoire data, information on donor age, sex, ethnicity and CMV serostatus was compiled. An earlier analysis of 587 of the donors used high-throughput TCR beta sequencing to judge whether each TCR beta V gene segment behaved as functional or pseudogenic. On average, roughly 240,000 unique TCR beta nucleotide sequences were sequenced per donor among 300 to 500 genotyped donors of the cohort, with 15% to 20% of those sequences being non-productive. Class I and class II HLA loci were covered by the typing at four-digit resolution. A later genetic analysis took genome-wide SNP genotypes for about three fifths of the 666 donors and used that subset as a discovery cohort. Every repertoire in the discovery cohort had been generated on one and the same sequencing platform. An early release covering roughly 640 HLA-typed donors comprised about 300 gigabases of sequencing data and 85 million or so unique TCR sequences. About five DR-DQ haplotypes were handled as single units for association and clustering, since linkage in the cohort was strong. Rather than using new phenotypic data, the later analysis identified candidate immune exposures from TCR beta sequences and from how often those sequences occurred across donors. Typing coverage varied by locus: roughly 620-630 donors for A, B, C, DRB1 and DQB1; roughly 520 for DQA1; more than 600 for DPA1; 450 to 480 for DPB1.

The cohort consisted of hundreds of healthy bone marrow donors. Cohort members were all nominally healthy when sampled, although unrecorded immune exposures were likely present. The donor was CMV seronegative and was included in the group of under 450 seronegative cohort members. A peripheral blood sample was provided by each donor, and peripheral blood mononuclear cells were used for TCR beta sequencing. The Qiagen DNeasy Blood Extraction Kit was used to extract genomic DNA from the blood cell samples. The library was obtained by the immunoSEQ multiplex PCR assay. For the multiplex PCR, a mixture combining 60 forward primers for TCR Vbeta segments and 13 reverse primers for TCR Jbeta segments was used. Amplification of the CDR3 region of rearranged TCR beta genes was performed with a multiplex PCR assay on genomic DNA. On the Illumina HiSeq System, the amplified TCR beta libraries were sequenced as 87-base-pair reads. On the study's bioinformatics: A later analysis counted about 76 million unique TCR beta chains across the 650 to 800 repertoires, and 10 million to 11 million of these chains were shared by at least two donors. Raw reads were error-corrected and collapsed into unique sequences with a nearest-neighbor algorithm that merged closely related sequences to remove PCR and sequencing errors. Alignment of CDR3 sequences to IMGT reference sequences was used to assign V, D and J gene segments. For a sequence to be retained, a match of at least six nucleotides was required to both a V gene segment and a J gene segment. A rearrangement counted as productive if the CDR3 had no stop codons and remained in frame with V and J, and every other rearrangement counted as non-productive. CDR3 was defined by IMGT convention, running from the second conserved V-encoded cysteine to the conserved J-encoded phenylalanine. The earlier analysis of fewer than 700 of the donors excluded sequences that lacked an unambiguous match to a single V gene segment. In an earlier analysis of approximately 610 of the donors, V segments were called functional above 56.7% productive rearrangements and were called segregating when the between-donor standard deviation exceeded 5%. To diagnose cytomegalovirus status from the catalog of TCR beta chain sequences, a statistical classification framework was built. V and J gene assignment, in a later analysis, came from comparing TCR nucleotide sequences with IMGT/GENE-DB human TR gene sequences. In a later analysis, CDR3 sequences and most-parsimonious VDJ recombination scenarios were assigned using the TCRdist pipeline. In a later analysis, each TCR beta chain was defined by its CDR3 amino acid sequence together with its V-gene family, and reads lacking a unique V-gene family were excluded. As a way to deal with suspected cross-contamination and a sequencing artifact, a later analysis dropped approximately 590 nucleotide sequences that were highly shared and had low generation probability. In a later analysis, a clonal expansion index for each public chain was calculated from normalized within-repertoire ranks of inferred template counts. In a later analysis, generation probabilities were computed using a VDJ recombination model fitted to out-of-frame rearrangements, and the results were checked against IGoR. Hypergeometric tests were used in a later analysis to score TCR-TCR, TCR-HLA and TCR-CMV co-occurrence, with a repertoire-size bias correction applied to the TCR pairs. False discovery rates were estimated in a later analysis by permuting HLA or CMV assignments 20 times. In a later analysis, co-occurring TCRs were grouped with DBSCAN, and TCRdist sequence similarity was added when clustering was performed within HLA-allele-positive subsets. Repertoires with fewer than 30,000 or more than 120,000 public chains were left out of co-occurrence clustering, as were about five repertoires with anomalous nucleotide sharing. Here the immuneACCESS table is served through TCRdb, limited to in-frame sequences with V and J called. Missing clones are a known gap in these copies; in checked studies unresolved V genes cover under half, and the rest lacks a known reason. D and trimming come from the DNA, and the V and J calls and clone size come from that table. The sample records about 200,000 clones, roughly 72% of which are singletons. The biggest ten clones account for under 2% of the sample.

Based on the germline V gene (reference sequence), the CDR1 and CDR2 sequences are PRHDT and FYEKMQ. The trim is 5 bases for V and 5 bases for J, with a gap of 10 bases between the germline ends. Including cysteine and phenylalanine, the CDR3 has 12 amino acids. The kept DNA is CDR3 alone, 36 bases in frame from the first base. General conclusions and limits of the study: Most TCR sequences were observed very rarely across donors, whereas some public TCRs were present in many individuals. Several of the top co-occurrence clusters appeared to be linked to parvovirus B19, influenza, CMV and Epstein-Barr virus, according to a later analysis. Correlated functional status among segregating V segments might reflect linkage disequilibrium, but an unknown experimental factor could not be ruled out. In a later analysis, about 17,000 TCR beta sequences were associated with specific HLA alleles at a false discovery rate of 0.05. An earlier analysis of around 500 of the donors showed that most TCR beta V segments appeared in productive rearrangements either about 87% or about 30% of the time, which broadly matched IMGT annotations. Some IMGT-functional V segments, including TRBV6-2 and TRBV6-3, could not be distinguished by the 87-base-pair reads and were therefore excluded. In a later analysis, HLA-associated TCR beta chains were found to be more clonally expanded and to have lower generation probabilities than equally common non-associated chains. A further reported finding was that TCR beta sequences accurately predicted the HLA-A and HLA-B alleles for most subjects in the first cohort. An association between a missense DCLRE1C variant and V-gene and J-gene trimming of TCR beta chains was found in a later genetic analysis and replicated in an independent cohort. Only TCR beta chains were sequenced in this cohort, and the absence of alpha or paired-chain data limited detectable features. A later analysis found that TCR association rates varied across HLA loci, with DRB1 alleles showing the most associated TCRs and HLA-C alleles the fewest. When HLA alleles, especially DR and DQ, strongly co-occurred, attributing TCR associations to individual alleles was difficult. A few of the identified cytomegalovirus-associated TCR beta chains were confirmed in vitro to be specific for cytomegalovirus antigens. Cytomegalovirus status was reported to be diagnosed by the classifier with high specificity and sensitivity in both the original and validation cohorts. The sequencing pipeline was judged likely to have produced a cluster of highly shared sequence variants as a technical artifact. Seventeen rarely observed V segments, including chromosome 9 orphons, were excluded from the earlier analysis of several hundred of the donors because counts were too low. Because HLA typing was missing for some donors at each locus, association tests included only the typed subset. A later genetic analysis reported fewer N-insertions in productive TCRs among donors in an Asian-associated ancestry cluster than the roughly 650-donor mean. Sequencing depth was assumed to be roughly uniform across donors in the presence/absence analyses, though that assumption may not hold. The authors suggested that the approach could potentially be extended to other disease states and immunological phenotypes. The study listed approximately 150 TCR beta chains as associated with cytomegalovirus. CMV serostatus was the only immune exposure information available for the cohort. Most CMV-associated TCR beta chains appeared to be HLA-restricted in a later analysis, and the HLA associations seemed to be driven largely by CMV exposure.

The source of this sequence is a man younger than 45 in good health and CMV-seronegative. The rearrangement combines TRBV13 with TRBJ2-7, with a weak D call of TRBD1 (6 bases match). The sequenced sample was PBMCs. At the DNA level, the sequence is TGTGCCAGCAGCCCACAGGGCAACGAGCAGTACTTC. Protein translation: CASSPQGNEQYF.